Below are 31 T cell receptor beta chains sequenced from a single sample in a study of T cells after yellow fever vaccination. TCRdb reanalysed the 5' RACE reads using MiXCR and keeps one entry per CDR3 protein. The sample shows approximately 550,000 distinct CDR3 sequences, roughly 19% of them seen only once. Sequencing used PBMCs, obtained 15 days after the yellow fever booster vaccination. The receptors were sampled from a man younger than 45 who received the YFV17D yellow fever vaccine.

The gene calls are TRBV7-9 and TRBJ2-3; 10 bases agree with TRBD2. The CDR3 runs to 14 residues. Looked up from germline, CDR1 is SEHNR and CDR2 is FQNEAQ (reference sequence). J lost 7 bases, V lost 4 bases, and 5 bases had no gene match. CDR3 nucleotide sequence: TGTGCCAGCAGCTCTAGCGGGGGCTCAAATACGCAGTATTTT. Encoded protein: CASSSSGGSNTQYF.

The sample holds a few counts of this clonotype. The rearrangement uses TRBV27 and TRBJ2-7, with D possibly matching TRBD2 (5 bases). Germline V CDR1 and CDR2: MNHEY, SMNVEV (reference sequence). The CDR3 runs 14 residues. Trimming shortened V by 6 bases and J by 0 bases, and 12 bases separated the two germline ends. The CDR3 loop is CASRGWESSYEQYF. The CDR3 bases are TGTGCCAGCAGGGGTTGGGAGAGCTCCTACGAGCAGTACTTC.

The chain recombines TRBV10-3 with TRBJ1-5; D unclear. The CDR3 consists of 13 residues. V lost 4 bases and J 4 bases, leaving 8 bases between the germline ends. CDR1 ENHRY and CDR2 SYGVKD come from the germline V gene. CDR3 region: CAISAGSNQPQHF. CDR3 nucleotide sequence: TGTGCCATCAGTGCAGGATCGAATCAGCCCCAGCATTTT.

J is TRBJ2-2 and V is TRBV11-2; D possibly corresponds to TRBD1 (5 bases). Trimming stripped 7 bases from V and 1 base from J, with 25 bases between. This CDR3 is 19 amino acids long. Germline loops: CDR1 SGHAT, CDR2 FQNNGV. The CDR3 loop is CASIPVLGVQTRNTGELFF. CDR3 coding DNA: TGTGCCAGCATCCCAGTCCTAGGGGTACAGACCCGGAACACCGGGGAGCTGTTTTTT.

This clonotype turned up a few times. The genes are TRBV10-3 and TRBJ1-5; D gene unclear. The CDR3 covers 16 residues. Trimming left V 0 bases short and J 7 bases short, with 16 bases between. Per germline, CDR1 ENHRY and CDR2 SYGVKD. CDR3: CAISESELEDLQPQHF. In nucleotides, the CDR3 is TGTGCCATCAGTGAGTCAGAACTTGAGGACCTACAGCCCCAGCATTTT.

The J gene is TRBJ1-2, the V gene TRBV7-9; no clear D. Germline V gene data show CDR1 as SEHNR and CDR2 as FQNEAQ (reference sequence). The ends were cut back, 3 bases at V and 4 bases at J, with 6 bases in the middle. The CDR3 has 12 amino acids. CDR3 residues: CASSFDIYGYTF. The CDR3, as DNA: TGTGCCAGCAGCTTTGATATCTATGGCTACACCTTC.

The table lists this clonotype with a few counts. The chain combines TRBV20-1 with TRBJ2-7; a possible D gene is TRBD2 (6 bases). The V gene's germline CDR1 is DFQATT and CDR2 SNEGSKA (reference sequence). V lost 1 base and J lost 0, with 10 bases in between. The CDR3 is 14 residues long. CDR3: CSARGRDFSYEQYF. The CDR3 DNA sequence: TGCAGTGCTAGAGGTCGGGACTTCTCCTACGAGCAGTACTTC.

The chain carries TRBV5-1 and TRBJ2-5; weak D call: TRBD1 (6 bases). Trimming stripped 7 bases from V and 5 bases from J, with 21 bases between. CDR1 and CDR2 (germline): SGHRS, YFSETQ. This CDR3 contains 15 residues. The CDR3 DNA reads TGCGCCAGCGGATATGGAAAAAGACAGGTGGAGACCCAGTACTTC. This encodes CASGYGKRQVETQYF. The full variable domain, completed using reference TRBV5-1 and TRBJ2-5, is KAGVTQTPRYLIKTRGQQVTLSCSPISGHRSVSWYQQTPGQGLQFLFEYFSETQRNKGNFPGRFSGRQFSNSRSEMNVSTLELGDSALYLCASGYGKRQVETQYFGPGTRLLVL.

This clonotype came up a few times. The chain joins TRBV27 to TRBJ1-2, with TRBD1 matching 8 bases. CDR1 and CDR2 (germline): MNHEY, SMNVEV (reference sequence). This CDR3 has 13 amino acids. The V segment lost 6 bases and the J segment 5 bases; nucleotides outside the gene matches: 5. DNA for the CDR3: TGTGCCAGCAGCCGCGGGACAGGATATGGCTACACCTTC. Its translation: CASSRGTGYGYTF.

This clonotype was observed at least ten times. CDR3 protein: CSVEGGGYEQYF. As DNA, the CDR3 is TGCAGCGTTGAGGGCGGAGGCTACGAGCAGTACTTC. The chain combines TRBV29-1 with TRBJ2-7, with D perhaps TRBD2 (5 bases). The CDR3 has 12 residues. Germline V CDR1 and CDR2: SQVTM, ANQGSEA. Trimming left V 3 bases short and J 3 bases short, with 9 bases between.

This chain uses TRBV5-1 with TRBJ2-1; D is uncertain. Germline CDR1 reads SGHRS; CDR2 reads YFSETQ. CDR3 length: 15 amino acids. Trimming removed 4 bases at V and 0 bases at J, with 11 bases between. CDR3 loop: CASSRGRSSYNEQFF. For the CDR3, the DNA is TGCGCCAGCAGCCGTGGCCGCAGCTCCTACAATGAGCAGTTCTTC.

This chain joins TRBV5-1 and TRBJ2-6; D call uncertain. This CDR3 contains 14 residues. V lost 3 bases to trimming and J lost 0 bases, with 4 bases between them. Germline CDR1 and CDR2: SGHRS and YFSETQ. CDR3 in amino acids: CASSSVSGANVLTF. The CDR3, as DNA: TGCGCCAGCAGCTCGGTCTCTGGGGCCAACGTCCTGACTTTC.

This clonotype occurred a few times. V is TRBV20-1 and J is TRBJ1-6; TRBD1 agrees at 9 bases. CDR3 length: 15 amino acids. Germline V gene lookup returns CDR1 DFQATT and CDR2 SNEGSKA (reference sequence). The ends lost 0 bases at V and 9 bases at J; junction bases unmatched: 6. This CDR3 is CSARDSGTGSSPLHF. CDR3 sequence (DNA): TGCAGTGCTAGAGACTCGGGGACAGGGTCTTCACCCCTCCACTTT.

The chain combines TRBV5-1 with TRBJ2-5, with a possible D match to TRBD1 (5 bases). Trimming stripped 6 bases from V and 3 bases from J, with 18 bases between. This CDR3 is built from 15 residues. Germline assignment: CDR1 SGHRS and CDR2 YFSETQ. The CDR3 nucleotides are TGCGCCAGCACCACCTGGACAAACCAAGAAGAGACCCAGTACTTC. Its protein is CASTTWTNQEETQYF.

Note on this clonotype: The CDR3 end shows no conserved phenylalanine or tryptophan, and so a read error is likely. V is TRBV28 and J is TRBJ2-1, with 7 positions matching TRBD2. The CDR3 covers 15 residues. J gave up 6 bases and V 3 bases, and 8 bases lay outside the gene matches. Germline loops: CDR1 MDHEN, CDR2 SYDVKM. The CDR3 bases are TGTGCCAGCAGTTTCCGCGGGAGTAGGGGCAATGAGCAGTTCTCC. Amino acids: CASSFRGSRGNEQFS.

This clonotype was observed a handful of times. The genes are TRBV12-3 or TRBV12-4 and TRBJ2-3, with D possibly TRBD2 on 6 matching bases. This CDR3 has 16 residues. Trimming cost V 2 bases and J 7 bases, with 19 bases left between them. The CDR3 coding sequence is TGTGCCAGCAGTTTAAGCAGCGGGCCTAGGGGAAATACGCAGTATTTT. Residues: CASSLSSGPRGNTQYF.

The V and J genes are TRBV7-2 and TRBJ2-3, with TRBD2 matching 8 bases. With V trimmed by 3 bases and J by 1 base, 3 bases remained unmatched. CDR1 and CDR2 (germline): SGHTA, FQGNSA. This CDR3 contains 15 residues. The CDR3 sequence is CASSFRAGGTDTQYF. As DNA, the CDR3 is TGTGCCAGCAGCTTTAGAGCGGGAGGCACAGATACGCAGTATTTT.

The chain is built from TRBV7-9 and TRBJ2-5, with D possibly matching TRBD1 (5 bases). Germline V gene data show CDR1 as SEHNR and CDR2 as FQNEAQ (reference sequence). The CDR3 loop spans 13 amino acids. V was pared by 5 bases and J by 5 bases, with 12 bases between. This CDR3 reads CASSKAGSETQYF. CDR3 sequence (DNA): TGTGCCAGCAGCAAAGCAGGGTCTGAGACCCAGTACTTC.

The chain employs TRBV20-1 and TRBJ2-3; tentative D call: TRBD1 (5 bases). The CDR3 totals 13 residues. Germline V gene sequence: CDR1 DFQATT, CDR2 SNEGSKA (reference sequence). V was trimmed by 4 bases and J by 2 bases, leaving 10 bases between them. CDR3 region: CSATDMTTDTQYF. The CDR3 bases are TGCAGTGCTACGGACATGACCACAGATACGCAGTATTTT.

This chain links TRBV25-1 with TRBJ2-7, with D possibly matching TRBD2 (6 bases). Between the trimmed V and J ends, which lost 4 bases and 2 bases, there was a span of 9 bases. The CDR3 has 13 amino acids. Germline V gene data show CDR1 as MGHDK and CDR2 as SYGVNS. DNA of the CDR3: TGTGCCAGCAGTGTGCGGGGAACCTACGAGCAGTACTTC. This gives the protein CASSVRGTYEQYF.

This clonotype was seen more than once but under ten times. The chain has TRBV12-5 and TRBJ2-7, with D hard to call. V lost 1 base and J lost 4, with 5 bases in between. Looked up from germline, CDR1 is LGHNT and CDR2 is FRNRAP. The CDR3 contains 12 residues. In nucleotides, the CDR3 is TGTGCTAGTGGTTTGGCCATGTACGAGCAGTACTTC. Translated, it gives CASGLAMYEQYF. Full variable domain (rest looked up from reference TRBV12-5 and TRBJ2-7): DARVTQTPRHKVTEMGQEVTMRCQPILGHNTVFWYRQTMMQGLELLAYFRNRAPLDDSGMPKDRFSAEMPDATLATLKIQPSEPRDSAVYFCASGLAMYEQYFGPGTRLTVT.

This clonotype was counted at least ten times. The CDR3 sequence is CASSPPGVSEQFF. The CDR3 DNA follows: TGTGCCAGCAGCCCCCCGGGGGTAAGCGAGCAGTTCTTC. This rearrangement joins TRBV7-6 to TRBJ2-1; weak D call: TRBD2 (6 bases). Looked up from germline, CDR1 is SGHVS and CDR2 is FNYEAQ. Deletions cut 5 bases from V and 10 bases from J, with 15 bases between. The CDR3 is 13 residues long.

The chain has TRBV30 and TRBJ2-5, with D hard to call. The germline CDR1 and CDR2 sequences are GTSNPN and SVGIG (reference sequence). V was pared by 2 bases and J by 3 bases, with 7 bases between. This CDR3 is built from 12 residues. The CDR3 DNA sequence: TGTGCCTGGAGTTTTTCAGAAGAGACCCAGTACTTC. Its translation is CAWSFSEETQYF.

This clonotype was counted once. V is TRBV7-3 and J is TRBJ2-5, with D possibly called TRBD1 or TRBD2 (6 bases each). Germline V gene lookup returns CDR1 SGHTA and CDR2 FQGTGA. The length of the CDR3 is 15 residues. V lost 5 bases and J 5 bases, leaving 18 bases between the germline ends. The CDR3 DNA reads as TGTGCCAGCAGCACAGGGCCCGGGGGTAGGGAGACCCAGTACTTC. Encoded protein: CASSTGPGGRETQYF.

This chain links TRBV6-1 with TRBJ2-2; D remains unclear. This CDR3 is built from 14 residues. With 0 bases removed from V and 2 bases from J, the gap between germline ends came to 4 bases. CDR1 MNHNS and CDR2 SASEGT come from the germline V gene. Here the CDR3 reads CASSEALNTGELFF. CDR3 coding DNA: TGTGCCAGCAGTGAAGCACTCAACACCGGGGAGCTGTTTTTT.

The chain is built from TRBV6-2 or TRBV6-3 and TRBJ1-1; D perhaps matches TRBD1 (6 bases). With 4 bases removed from V and 2 bases from J, the gap between germline ends came to 14 bases. Germline CDR1 is MNHEY and CDR2 is SVGEGT. The CDR3 contains 15 residues. The CDR3 loop is CASSSGHIYNTEAFF. As DNA, the CDR3 is TGTGCCAGCAGTTCGGGACACATATATAACACTGAAGCTTTCTTT.

This chain joins TRBV5-1 and TRBJ2-1; D is possibly TRBD1 or TRBD2 (5 bases each). With 1 base removed from V and 5 bases from J, the gap between germline ends came to 13 bases. The CDR3 is 15 amino acids. Germline V lookup: CDR1 SGHRS, CDR2 YFSETQ. The DNA of the CDR3 is TGCGCCAGCAGCTTGCGCTATGGGACCCACAATGAGCAGTTCTTC. This gives the protein CASSLRYGTHNEQFF.

The chain employs TRBV20-1 and TRBJ2-1; TRBD2 agrees at 9 bases. There are 15 residues in the CDR3. Trimming took 0 bases from V and 7 from J; bases not matched to a gene: 7. Looked up from germline, CDR1 is DFQATT and CDR2 is SNEGSKA (reference sequence). The chain's CDR3 is CSARDPLAGKNEQFF. The CDR3, as DNA: TGCAGTGCTAGAGATCCACTAGCGGGTAAGAATGAGCAGTTCTTC.

This clonotype showed up just a few times. The CDR3 loop reads CSVTGTATNTGELFF. The CDR3 nucleotides read TGCAGCGTGACCGGGACAGCGACGAACACCGGGGAGCTGTTTTTT. This rearrangement joins TRBV29-1 to TRBJ2-2; TRBD1 matches at 7 bases. Looked up from germline, CDR1 is SQVTM and CDR2 is ANQGSEA. Trimming took 6 bases from V and 0 from J; bases not matched to a gene: 7. The CDR3 has 15 amino acids.

Notes on this clonotype: At one boundary the junction diverges from the germline segment, which might be a read error. The chain has TRBV2 and TRBJ2-7; D possibly corresponds to TRBD1 (5 bases). The length of the CDR3 is 15 residues. CDR1 is SNHLY, CDR2 FYNNEI, per germline. The CDR3 nucleotides are TGTGCCAGCTTGGGGCGGACAACTCCTCTATACGAGCAGAACTTC. Encoded protein: CASLGRTTPLYEQNF.

In its sample, this clonotype was seen many times. This chain joins TRBV12-3 or TRBV12-4 and TRBJ2-1; possibly TRBD1 for D (5 bases). This CDR3 spans 13 amino acids. Trimming removed 2 bases from V and 6 bases from J, with 8 bases in between. The DNA for the CDR3 is TGTGCCAGCAGTTTATCCCAGGGCAATGAGCAGTTCTTC. As protein: CASSLSQGNEQFF.